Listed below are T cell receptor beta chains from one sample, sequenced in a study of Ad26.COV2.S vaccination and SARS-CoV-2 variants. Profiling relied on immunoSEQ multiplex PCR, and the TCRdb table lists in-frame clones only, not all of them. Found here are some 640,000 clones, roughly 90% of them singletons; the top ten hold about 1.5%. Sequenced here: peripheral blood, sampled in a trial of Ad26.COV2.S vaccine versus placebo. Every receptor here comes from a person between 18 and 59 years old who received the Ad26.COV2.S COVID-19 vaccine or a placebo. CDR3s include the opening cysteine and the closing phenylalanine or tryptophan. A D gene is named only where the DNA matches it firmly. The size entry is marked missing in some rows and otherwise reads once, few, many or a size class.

cdr3_aa: CSASLGGTEAFF; cdr3_nt: TGCAGTGCTAGTTTGGGGGGGACTGAAGCTTTCTTT; clone_size: -; d_call: -; j_call: TRBJ1-1; v_call: TRBV20-1
cdr3_aa: CASSQGWGSYNEQFF; cdr3_nt: TGTGCCAGCAGCCAAGGGTGGGGGTCCTACAATGAGCAGTTCTTC; clone_size: -; d_call: -; j_call: TRBJ2-1; v_call: TRBV3-1/TRBV3-2
cdr3_aa: CAISPGDFSYEQYF; cdr3_nt: TGTGCCATCAGTCCCGGGGACTTCTCCTACGAGCAGTACTTC; clone_size: -; d_call: -; j_call: TRBJ2-7; v_call: TRBV10-3
cdr3_aa: CASSQDRRDFTF; cdr3_nt: TGTGCCAGCAGCCAAGATAGGAGGGATTTCACCTTC; clone_size: once; d_call: -; j_call: TRBJ1-2; v_call: TRBV4-2
cdr3_aa: CASSMTGYTEAFF; cdr3_nt: TGTGCCAGTAGTATGACGGGGTACACTGAAGCTTTCTTT; clone_size: once; d_call: -; j_call: TRBJ1-1; v_call: TRBV19
cdr3_aa: CASSRQPQSGNTIYF; cdr3_nt: TGTGCCAGTAGCAGGCAGCCACAGTCTGGAAACACCATATATTTT; clone_size: -; d_call: -; j_call: TRBJ1-3; v_call: TRBV19
cdr3_aa: CASSTGTGYSPLHF; cdr3_nt: TGCGCCAGCAGCACCGGGACAGGGTACTCACCCCTCCACTTT; clone_size: -; d_call: TRBD1; j_call: TRBJ1-6; v_call: TRBV5-1
cdr3_aa: CSSGGGNTDTQYF; cdr3_nt: TGCAGCTCAGGGGGCGGAAACACAGATACGCAGTATTTT; clone_size: -; d_call: TRBD1; j_call: TRBJ2-3; v_call: TRBV29-1
cdr3_aa: CASSFGLSSYNEQFF; cdr3_nt: TGTGCCAGCAGTTTCGGCCTTAGCTCCTACAATGAGCAGTTCTTC; clone_size: -; d_call: -; j_call: TRBJ2-1; v_call: TRBV27
cdr3_aa: CSARGSPFF; cdr3_nt: TGCAGTGCTAGGGGCTCCCCGTTCTTC; clone_size: -; d_call: -; j_call: TRBJ2-1; v_call: TRBV20-1
cdr3_aa: CASSPFRVAGQGVSYEQYF; cdr3_nt: TGTGCCAGCTCACCATTCAGGGTCGCGGGACAGGGGGTTTCCTACGAGCAGTACTTC; clone_size: -; d_call: TRBD1; j_call: TRBJ2-7; v_call: TRBV18
cdr3_aa: CASSSRWNSPLHF; cdr3_nt: TGTGCCAGCAGCTCCCGTTGGAATTCACCCCTCCACTTT; clone_size: -; d_call: -; j_call: TRBJ1-6; v_call: TRBV7-9
cdr3_aa: CAWRRLAGGVGETQYF; cdr3_nt: TGTGCCTGGAGAAGATTAGCGGGGGGCGTTGGGGAGACCCAGTACTTC; clone_size: once; d_call: TRBD2; j_call: TRBJ2-5; v_call: TRBV30
cdr3_aa: CASRQGGNQPQHF; cdr3_nt: TGTGCCAGCAGACAGGGAGGCAATCAGCCCCAGCATTTT; clone_size: once; d_call: -; j_call: TRBJ1-5; v_call: TRBV6-5
cdr3_aa: CASSFDMYEKLFF; cdr3_nt: TGTGCCAGCAGCTTCGACATGTACGAAAAACTGTTTTTT; clone_size: -; d_call: -; j_call: TRBJ1-4; v_call: TRBV7-9
cdr3_aa: CASSLEADRVQPQHF; cdr3_nt: TGTGCCAGCAGCTTGGAGGCGGACAGGGTCCAGCCCCAGCATTTT; clone_size: -; d_call: TRBD1; j_call: TRBJ1-5; v_call: TRBV7-2
cdr3_aa: CASSFAAPYEQYF; cdr3_nt: TGTGCCAGCAGCTTTGCGGCCCCTTACGAGCAGTACTTC; clone_size: -; d_call: -; j_call: TRBJ2-7; v_call: TRBV7-2
cdr3_aa: CASRWTGSYNSPLHF; cdr3_nt: TGCGCCAGCAGATGGACAGGCTCCTATAATTCACCCCTCCACTTT; clone_size: -; d_call: TRBD1; j_call: TRBJ1-6; v_call: TRBV5-1
cdr3_aa: CASIPGAATEAFF; cdr3_nt: TGTGCCAGCATCCCTGGGGCAGCAACTGAAGCTTTCTTT; clone_size: few; d_call: -; j_call: TRBJ1-1; v_call: TRBV7-3
cdr3_aa: CSAREAEAFF; cdr3_nt: TGCAGTGCTAGAGAGGCTGAAGCTTTCTTT; clone_size: -; d_call: -; j_call: TRBJ1-1; v_call: TRBV20-1